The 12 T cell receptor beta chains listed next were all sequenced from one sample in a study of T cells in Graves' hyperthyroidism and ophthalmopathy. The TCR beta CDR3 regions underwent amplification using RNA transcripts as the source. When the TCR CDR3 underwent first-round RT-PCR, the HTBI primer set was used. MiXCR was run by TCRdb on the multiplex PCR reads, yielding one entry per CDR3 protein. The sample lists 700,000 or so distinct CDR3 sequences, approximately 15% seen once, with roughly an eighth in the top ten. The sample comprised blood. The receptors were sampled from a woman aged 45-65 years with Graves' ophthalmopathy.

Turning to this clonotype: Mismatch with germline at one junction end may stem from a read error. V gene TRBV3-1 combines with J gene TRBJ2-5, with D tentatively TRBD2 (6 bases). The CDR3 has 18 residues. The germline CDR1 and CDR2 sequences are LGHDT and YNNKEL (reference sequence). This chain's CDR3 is CASSQEFAGLQPQEIQYF. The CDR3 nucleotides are TGTGCCAGCAGCCAAGAGTTTGCGGGACTCCAGCCTCAAGAGATCCAGTACTTC.

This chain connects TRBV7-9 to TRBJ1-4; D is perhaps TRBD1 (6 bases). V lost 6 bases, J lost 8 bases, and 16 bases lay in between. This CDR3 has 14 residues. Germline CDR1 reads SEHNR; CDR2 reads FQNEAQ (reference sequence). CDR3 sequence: CASRNSGQGEKLFF. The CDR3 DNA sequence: TGTGCCAGCAGAAATTCGGGACAAGGAGAAAAACTGTTTTTT.

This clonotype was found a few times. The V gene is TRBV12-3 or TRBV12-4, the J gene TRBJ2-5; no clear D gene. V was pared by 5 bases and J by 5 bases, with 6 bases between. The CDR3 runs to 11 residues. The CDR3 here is CASSAWETQYF. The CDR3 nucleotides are TGTGCCAGCAGTGCTTGGGAGACCCAGTACTTC.

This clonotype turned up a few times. CDR3 amino acids: CAWSGRDRGRGYGYTF. CDR3 DNA: TGTGCCTGGAGCGGCCGGGACAGGGGGCGCGGCTATGGCTACACCTTC. The rearrangement links TRBV30 to TRBJ1-2, with 12 bases aligning to TRBD1. The CDR3 has 16 residues. Germline V gene lookup returns CDR1 GTSNPN and CDR2 SVGIG (reference sequence). The V gene end was trimmed by 3 bases and the J gene end by 4 bases; junction bases not matched to a gene: 9.

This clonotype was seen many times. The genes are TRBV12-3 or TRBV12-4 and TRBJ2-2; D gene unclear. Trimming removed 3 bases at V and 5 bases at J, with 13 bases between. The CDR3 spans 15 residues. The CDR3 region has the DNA TGTGCCAGCAGTTTCCTACTACCTGGGACCGGGGAGCTGTTTTTT. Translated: CASSFLLPGTGELFF.

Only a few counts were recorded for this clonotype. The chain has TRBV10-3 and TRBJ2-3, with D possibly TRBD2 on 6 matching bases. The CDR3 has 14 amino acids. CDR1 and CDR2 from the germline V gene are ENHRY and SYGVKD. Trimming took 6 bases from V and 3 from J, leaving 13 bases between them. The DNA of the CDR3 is TGTGCCATCAGCGCTGCGGGATTAACAGATACGCAGTATTTT. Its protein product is CAISAAGLTDTQYF.

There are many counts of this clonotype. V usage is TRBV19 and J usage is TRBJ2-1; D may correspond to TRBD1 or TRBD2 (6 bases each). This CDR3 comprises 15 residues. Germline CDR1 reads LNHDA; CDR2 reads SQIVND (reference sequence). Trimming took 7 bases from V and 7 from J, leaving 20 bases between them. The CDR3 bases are TGTGCCAGTAAAAGGGGGGTGGGGACCCAGAATGAGCAGTTCTTC. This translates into CASKRGVGTQNEQFF.

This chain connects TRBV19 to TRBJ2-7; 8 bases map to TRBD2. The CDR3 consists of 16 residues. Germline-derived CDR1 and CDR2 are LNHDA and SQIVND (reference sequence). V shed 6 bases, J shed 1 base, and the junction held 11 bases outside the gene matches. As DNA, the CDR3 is TGTGCCAGTAGCCGACTAGCGAATAAGATATCCTACGAGCAGTACTTC. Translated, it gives CASSRLANKISYEQYF.

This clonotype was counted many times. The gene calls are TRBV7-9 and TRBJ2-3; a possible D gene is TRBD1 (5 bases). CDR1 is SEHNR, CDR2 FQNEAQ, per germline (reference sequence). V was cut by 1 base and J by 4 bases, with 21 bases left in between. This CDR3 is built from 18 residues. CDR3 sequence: CASSLVSSGLGAPDTQYF. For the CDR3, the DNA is TGTGCCAGCAGCTTAGTTTCGTCTGGTCTAGGGGCCCCAGATACGCAGTATTTT.

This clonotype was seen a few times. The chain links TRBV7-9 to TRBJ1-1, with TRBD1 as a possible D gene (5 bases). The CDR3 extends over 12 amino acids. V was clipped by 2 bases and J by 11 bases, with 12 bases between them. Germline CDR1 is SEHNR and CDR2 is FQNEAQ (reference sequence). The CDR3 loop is CASSLQGVEAFF. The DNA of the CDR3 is TGTGCCAGCAGCTTACAGGGTGTTGAGGCTTTCTTT.

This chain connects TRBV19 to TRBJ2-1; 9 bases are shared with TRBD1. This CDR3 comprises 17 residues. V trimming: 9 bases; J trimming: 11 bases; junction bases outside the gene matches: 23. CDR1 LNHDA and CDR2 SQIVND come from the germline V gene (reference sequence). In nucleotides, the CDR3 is TGTGCCAGCAGCACCGTAAGCTCCGGGACAGGGTCGCGTAAGCAGTTCTTC. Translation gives CASSTVSSGTGSRKQFF. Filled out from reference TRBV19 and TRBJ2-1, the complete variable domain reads DGGITQSPKYLFRKEGQNVTLSCEQNLNHDAMYWYRQDPGQGLRLIYYSQIVNDFQKGDIAEGYSVSREKKESFPLTVTSAQKNPTAFYLCASSTVSSGTGSRKQFFGPGTRLTVL.

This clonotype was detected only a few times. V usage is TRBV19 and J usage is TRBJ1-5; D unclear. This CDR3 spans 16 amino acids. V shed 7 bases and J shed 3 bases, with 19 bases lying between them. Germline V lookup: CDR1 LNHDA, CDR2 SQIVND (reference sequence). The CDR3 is CASTHSVWEDNQPQHF. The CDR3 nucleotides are TGTGCCAGTACCCACAGCGTCTGGGAGGACAATCAGCCCCAGCATTTT. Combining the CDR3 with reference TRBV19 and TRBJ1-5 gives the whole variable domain DGGITQSPKYLFRKEGQNVTLSCEQNLNHDAMYWYRQDPGQGLRLIYYSQIVNDFQKGDIAEGYSVSREKKESFPLTVTSAQKNPTAFYLCASTHSVWEDNQPQHFGDGTRLSIL.